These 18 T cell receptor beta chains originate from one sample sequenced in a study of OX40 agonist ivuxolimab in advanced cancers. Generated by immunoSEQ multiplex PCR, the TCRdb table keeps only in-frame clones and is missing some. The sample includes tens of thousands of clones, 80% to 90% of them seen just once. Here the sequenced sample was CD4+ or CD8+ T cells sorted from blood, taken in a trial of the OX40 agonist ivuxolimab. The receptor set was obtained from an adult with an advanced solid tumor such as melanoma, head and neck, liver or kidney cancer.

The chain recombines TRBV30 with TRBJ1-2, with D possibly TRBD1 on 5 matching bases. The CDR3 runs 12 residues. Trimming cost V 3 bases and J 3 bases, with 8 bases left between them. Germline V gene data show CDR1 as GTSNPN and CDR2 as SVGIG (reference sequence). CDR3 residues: CAWSGAHYGYTF. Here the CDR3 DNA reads TGTGCCTGGAGCGGGGCACACTATGGCTACACCTTC.

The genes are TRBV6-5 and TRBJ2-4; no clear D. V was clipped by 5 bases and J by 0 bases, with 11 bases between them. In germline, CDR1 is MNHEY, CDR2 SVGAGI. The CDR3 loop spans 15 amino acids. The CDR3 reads CASSHSFLAKNIQYF. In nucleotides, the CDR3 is TGTGCCAGCAGTCACAGTTTCTTAGCCAAAAACATTCAGTACTTC.

The CDR3 DNA sequence: TGTGCCAGCAGCTTATCCCAGGGAATAGGACACACCATATATTTT. Translated: CASSLSQGIGHTIYF. The rearrangement uses TRBV7-2 and TRBJ1-3, with D tentatively TRBD1 (5 bases). The CDR3 length is 15 residues. V was clipped by 2 bases and J by 8 bases, with 16 bases between them. Germline V gives CDR1 SGHTA, CDR2 FQGNSA.

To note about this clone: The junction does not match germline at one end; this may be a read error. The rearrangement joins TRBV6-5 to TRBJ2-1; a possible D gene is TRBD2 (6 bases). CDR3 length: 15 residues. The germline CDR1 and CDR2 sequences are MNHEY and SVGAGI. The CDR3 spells CASSSPGRSYNEQLF. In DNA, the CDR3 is TGTGCCAGCAGTTCCCCGGGGAGGAGCTACAATGAGCAGCTCTTC.

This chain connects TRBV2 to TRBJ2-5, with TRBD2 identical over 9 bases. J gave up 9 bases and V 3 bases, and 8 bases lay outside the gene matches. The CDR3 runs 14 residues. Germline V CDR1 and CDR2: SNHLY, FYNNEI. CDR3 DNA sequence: TGTGCCAGCAGTGAGGCTAGCGGGAAGGGGGCCCAGTACTTC. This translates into CASSEASGKGAQYF.

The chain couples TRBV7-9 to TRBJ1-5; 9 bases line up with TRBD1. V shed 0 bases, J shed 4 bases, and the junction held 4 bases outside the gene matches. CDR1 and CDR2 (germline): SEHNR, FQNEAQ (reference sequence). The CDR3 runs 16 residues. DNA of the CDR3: TGTGCCAGCAGCTTAGCCGTTGGACAGGGGAATCAGCCCCAGCATTTT. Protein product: CASSLAVGQGNQPQHF.

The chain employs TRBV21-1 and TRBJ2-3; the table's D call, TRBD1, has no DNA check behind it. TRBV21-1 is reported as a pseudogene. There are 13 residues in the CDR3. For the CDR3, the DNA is TGTGCCAGCAGCAAGGCAGGCACAGATACGCAGTATTTT. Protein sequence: CASSKAGTDTQYF.

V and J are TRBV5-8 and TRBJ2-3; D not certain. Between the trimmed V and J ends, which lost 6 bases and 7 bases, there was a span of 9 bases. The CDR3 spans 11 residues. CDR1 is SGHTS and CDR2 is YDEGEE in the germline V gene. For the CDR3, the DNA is TGTGCCAGCACCGGTCAAAATACGCAGTATTTT. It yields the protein CASTGQNTQYF.

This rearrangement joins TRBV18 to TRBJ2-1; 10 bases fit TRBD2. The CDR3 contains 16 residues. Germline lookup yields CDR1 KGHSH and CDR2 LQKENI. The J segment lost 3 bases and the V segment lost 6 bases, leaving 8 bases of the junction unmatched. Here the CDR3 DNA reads TGTGCCAGCTCTCTAAGGACTAGCGGTTTCTACAATGAGCAGTTCTTC. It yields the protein CASSLRTSGFYNEQFF. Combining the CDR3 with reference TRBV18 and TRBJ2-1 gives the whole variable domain NAGVMQNPRHLVRRRGQEARLRCSPMKGHSHVYWYRQLPEEGLKFMVYLQKENIIDESGMPKERFSAEFPKEGPSILRIQQVVRGDSAAYFCASSLRTSGFYNEQFFGPGTRLTVL.

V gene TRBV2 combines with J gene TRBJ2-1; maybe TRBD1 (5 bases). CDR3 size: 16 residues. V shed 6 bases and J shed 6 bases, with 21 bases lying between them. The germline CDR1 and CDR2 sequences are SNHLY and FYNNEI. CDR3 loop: CASRPAGRAIFNEQFF. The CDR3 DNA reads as TGTGCCAGCAGACCCGCCGGCAGGGCCATATTCAATGAGCAGTTCTTC.

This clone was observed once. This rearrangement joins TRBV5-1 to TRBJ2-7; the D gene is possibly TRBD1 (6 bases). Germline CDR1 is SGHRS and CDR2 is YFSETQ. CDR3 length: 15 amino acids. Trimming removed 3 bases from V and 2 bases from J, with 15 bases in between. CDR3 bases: TGCGCCAGCAGCTACCAGTACGGACAGCCCTACGAGCAGTACTTC. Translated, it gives CASSYQYGQPYEQYF.

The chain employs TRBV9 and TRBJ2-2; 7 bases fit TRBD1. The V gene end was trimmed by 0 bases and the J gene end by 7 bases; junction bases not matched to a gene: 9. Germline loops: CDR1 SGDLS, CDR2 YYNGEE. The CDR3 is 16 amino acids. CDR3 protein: CASSVAGDSAVGELFF. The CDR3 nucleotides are TGTGCCAGCAGCGTAGCCGGGGACAGTGCGGTCGGGGAGCTGTTTTTT.

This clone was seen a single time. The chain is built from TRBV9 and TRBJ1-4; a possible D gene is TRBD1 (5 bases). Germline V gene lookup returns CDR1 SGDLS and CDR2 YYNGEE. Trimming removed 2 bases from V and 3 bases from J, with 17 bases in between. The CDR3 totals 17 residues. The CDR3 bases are TGTGCCAGCAGCGTCGGCCCGGGGGATAGGGCTAATGAAAAACTGTTTTTT. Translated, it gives CASSVGPGDRANEKLFF.

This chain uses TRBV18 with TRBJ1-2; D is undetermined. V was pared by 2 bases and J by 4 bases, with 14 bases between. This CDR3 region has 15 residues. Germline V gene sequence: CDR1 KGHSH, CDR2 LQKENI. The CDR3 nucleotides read TGTGCCAGCTCACCAGTCGGGGAGGCGAGCTATGGCTACACCTTC. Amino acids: CASSPVGEASYGYTF.

The CDR3 DNA is TGCGCCAGCAGCTTTGGGGGGCTCGTCCTAATAGAAACTGAAGCTTTCTTT. Amino acid sequence: CASSFGGLVLIETEAFF. The V and J genes are TRBV5-1 and TRBJ1-1; tentatively, D is TRBD1 (6 bases). With 2 bases removed from V and 5 bases from J, the gap between germline ends came to 22 bases. This CDR3 comprises 17 residues. The V gene's germline CDR1 is SGHRS and CDR2 YFSETQ.

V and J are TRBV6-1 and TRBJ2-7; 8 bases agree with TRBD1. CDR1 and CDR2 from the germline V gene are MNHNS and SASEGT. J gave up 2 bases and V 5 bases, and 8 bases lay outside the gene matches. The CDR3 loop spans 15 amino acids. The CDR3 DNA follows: TGTGCCAGCAGTCCCCGCCAACAGGGGGCCTACGAGCAGTACTTC. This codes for CASSPRQQGAYEQYF.

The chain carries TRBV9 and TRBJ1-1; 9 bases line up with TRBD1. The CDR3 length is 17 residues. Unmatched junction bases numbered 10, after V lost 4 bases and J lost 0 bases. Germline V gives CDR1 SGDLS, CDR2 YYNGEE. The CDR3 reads CASSSGQGNVLNTEAFF. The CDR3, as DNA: TGTGCCAGCAGCTCTGGACAGGGGAATGTCCTGAACACTGAAGCTTTCTTT.

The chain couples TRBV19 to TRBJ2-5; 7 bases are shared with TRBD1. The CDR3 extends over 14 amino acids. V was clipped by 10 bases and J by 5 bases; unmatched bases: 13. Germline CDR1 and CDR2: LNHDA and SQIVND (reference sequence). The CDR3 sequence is CATKGGLLSETQYF. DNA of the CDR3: TGTGCCACCAAAGGGGGCCTGTTAAGTGAGACCCAGTACTTC.